The rows below give T cell receptor beta chains drawn from one sample of a study of cytomegalovirus exposure and HLA in healthy donors. This table comes from immunoSEQ multiplex PCR, and its TCRdb copy is limited to in-frame clones, with some not included. The table lists 150,000 to 250,000 clones, 60% to 85% of them singletons. Sequences were obtained from PBMCs. The receptors originated from a girl aged 5-17 years in good health and CMV-seropositive. The CDR3 runs from the conserved cysteine through the conserved F or W. A D gene is named only where the DNA matches it firmly. For some rows the clone size is stated as once, few or many, or as a class when expanded; others skip it.

V	size	D	length	J	DNA	CDR3
TRBV11-2	NA	TRBD1	16	TRBJ1-1	TGTGCCAGCAGCAGAGGACAGGGGGCGTGGAGCACTGAAGCTTTCTTT	CASSRGQGAWSTEAFF
TRBV2	NA	TRBD1	16	TRBJ1-1	TGTGCCAGCAGGGCAGGGACAGCTAAGGTGAACACTGAAGCTTTCTTT	CASRAGTAKVNTEAFF
TRBV11-2	NA	NA	14	TRBJ1-5	TGTGCCAGCAGCCTAGGCGCAGGGGATCAGCCCCAGCATTTT	CASSLGAGDQPQHF
TRBV7-2	NA	NA	14	TRBJ2-2	TGTGCCAGCAGCCCAGGGGTAAACACCGGGGAGCTGTTTTTT	CASSPGVNTGELFF
TRBV27	once	NA	14	TRBJ2-4	TGTGCCAGCATCAGAGGGGGTCGAGGAAACATTCAGTACTTC	CASIRGGRGNIQYF
TRBV7-9	NA	NA	13	TRBJ2-7	TGTGCCAGCAGCTCTCGAGGGACCTACGAGCAGTACTTC	CASSSRGTYEQYF
TRBV27	NA	TRBD2	14	TRBJ2-1	TGTGCCAGCAGGGCGGGGGGGTCCTACAATGAGCAGTTCTTC	CASRAGGSYNEQFF
TRBV19	NA	NA	14	TRBJ1-2	TGTGCCAGTAGTATCCAGAGGCTCAACTATGGCTACACCTTC	CASSIQRLNYGYTF
TRBV5-6	NA	TRBD1	14	TRBJ1-2	TGTGCCAGCAGCTTGTCCGGGACAGGGTTCGGCTACACCTTC	CASSLSGTGFGYTF
TRBV6-5	NA	NA	14	TRBJ2-7	TGTGCCAGTACTAAAATTAGGGGTTCCTACGAGCAGTACTTC	CASTKIRGSYEQYF
TRBV5-1	NA	TRBD1	15	TRBJ2-5	TGCGCCAGCAGCTTGGGGGACAGGGGCGGGGAGACCCAGTACTTC	CASSLGDRGGETQYF
TRBV5-5	NA	NA	19	TRBJ1-5	TGTGCCAGCAGCAGACCCACCTACACGGGAACTTATTTCAATCAGCCCCAGCATTTT	CASSRPTYTGTYFNQPQHF
TRBV10-3	NA	TRBD2	15	TRBJ2-3	TGTGCCATCGATAGCGGGACCCAGAGCACAGATACGCAGTATTTT	CAIDSGTQSTDTQYF
TRBV5-6	NA	TRBD1	14	TRBJ2-7	TGTGCCAGCAGCGAAACAGGGGGCTCCTACGAGCAGTACTTC	CASSETGGSYEQYF
TRBV18	few	NA	13	TRBJ1-2	TGTGCCAGCTCACCAGACAGAAACTATGGCTACACCTTC	CASSPDRNYGYTF
TRBV6-5	NA	NA	13	TRBJ1-1	TGTGCCAGCTCGAGGACAGTGGGGACTAAAGCTTTCTTT	CASSRTVGTKAFF
TRBV4-3	NA	NA	15	TRBJ1-4	TGCGCCAGCAGCCAAGGCCGGGGGACTAATGAAAAACTGTTTTTT	CASSQGRGTNEKLFF
TRBV7-9	NA	NA	13	TRBJ2-7	TGTGCCAGCACGGCGGGGGCCTACTACGAGCAGTACTTC	CASTAGAYYEQYF
TRBV19	NA	TRBD1	14	TRBJ2-1	TGTGCCAGTAGTATGCAGGGGGCCTACAATGAGCAGTTCTTC	CASSMQGAYNEQFF
TRBV4-1	NA	TRBD1	18	TRBJ1-3	TGCGCCAGCAGCCAAGAGGATCAGGGGGCGAAGGCTGGAAACACCATATATTTT	CASSQEDQGAKAGNTIYF
TRBV11-3	few	TRBD2	17	TRBJ2-1	TGTGCCAGCAGCCCAAGGGCCACTAGCGGGGGTTACAATGAGCAGTTCTTC	CASSPRATSGGYNEQFF
TRBV5-6	NA	NA	14	TRBJ2-5	TGTGCCAGCAGCTCCGGGGGGCCCGAGGGGACCCAGTACTTC	CASSSGGPEGTQYF
TRBV5-1	NA	NA	15	TRBJ2-3	TGCGCCAGCAGCTCGGGGGTTAGTGGCCCAGATACGCAGTATTTT	CASSSGVSGPDTQYF
TRBV25-1	NA	TRBD2	14	TRBJ2-2	TGTGCCAGCTGTCGGAGCGGGGGGACCGGGGAGCTGTTTTTT	CASCRSGGTGELFF
TRBV4-1	NA	TRBD1	14	TRBJ1-1	TGCGCCAGCGGGCACAGGGGGCAAGGCACTGAAGCTTTCTTT	CASGHRGQGTEAFF
TRBV4-1	NA	NA	15	TRBJ2-7	TGCGCCAGCAGCCGACTACTTGGCCAGTCCTACGAGCAGTACTTC	CASSRLLGQSYEQYF
TRBV4-3	NA	NA	14	TRBJ1-4	TGCGCCAGCAGCCAAGCTGCAACTAATGAAAAACTGTTTTTT	CASSQAATNEKLFF
TRBV6-5	NA	NA	15	TRBJ1-1	TGTGCCAGCAGTTACGAGTTCAGGGCAAACACTGAAGCTTTCTTT	CASSYEFRANTEAFF
TRBV7-2	NA	NA	17	TRBJ2-1	TGTGCCAGCAGCTTAGGGGGCACGGCCCCAGGCGGCAATGAGCAGTTCTTC	CASSLGGTAPGGNEQFF
TRBV7-2	NA	NA	13	TRBJ2-1	TGTGCCAGCAGCCCCCGGGGGAACAATGAGCAGTTCTTC	CASSPRGNNEQFF
TRBV7-2	NA	TRBD2	15	TRBJ2-7	TGTGCCAGCAGAATTTCTAGCGGGGCCTCCTACGAGCAGTACTTC	CASRISSGASYEQYF
TRBV7-2	NA	TRBD1	16	TRBJ2-2	TGTGCCAGCAGCTCCTGGACAGGGATGAACACCGGGGAGCTGTTTTTT	CASSSWTGMNTGELFF
TRBV2	NA	NA	15	TRBJ2-7	TGTGCCAGCAGTGAAGGAGGCCTCCTCTCCTACGAGCAGTACTTC	CASSEGGLLSYEQYF
TRBV18	NA	TRBD2	16	TRBJ2-1	TGTGCCAGCTCACCTGTTAGCGGGGGATTCTACAATGAGCAGTTCTTC	CASSPVSGGFYNEQFF
TRBV5-6	once	NA	14	TRBJ2-7	TGTGCCAGCAGCTTGGTGGAGCCCAAGAACGAGCAGTACTTC	CASSLVEPKNEQYF
TRBV10-2	NA	TRBD1	16	TRBJ1-4	TGCGCCAGCACCGAGGGGACAGGGGTCGGGGGTGAAAAACTGTTTTTT	CASTEGTGVGGEKLFF
TRBV2	NA	NA	15	TRBJ1-6	TGTGCCAGCAGTGGACAGGCTGGCGATAATTCACCCCTCCACTTT	CASSGQAGDNSPLHF
TRBV7-8	NA	NA	15	TRBJ2-1	TGTGCCAGCAGCTTAACTCCTACTGCCAACAATGAGCAGTTCTTC	CASSLTPTANNEQFF
TRBV2	few	TRBD1	12	TRBJ2-4	TGTGCCAGCAGCGCTGGACAGGACATTCAGTACTTC	CASSAGQDIQYF
TRBV19	NA	NA	15	TRBJ2-3	NA	CASTSGGSRTDTQYF
TRBV5-4	few	NA	15	TRBJ2-7	TGTGCCAGCAGCTTGATGGGCCAGGGATCCTACGAGCAGTACTTC	CASSLMGQGSYEQYF
TRBV6-5	NA	NA	16	TRBJ2-1	TGTGCCAGCAGTTCCAAAACTAGGAGCTCCTACAATGAGCAGTTCTTC	CASSSKTRSSYNEQFF
TRBV9	few	NA	16	TRBJ1-4	TGTGCCAGCAGCGCCGGGGGAGGAACGGTCGGGGAAAAACTGTTTTTT	CASSAGGGTVGEKLFF
TRBV5-4	few	NA	15	TRBJ2-5	TGTGCCAGCAGCGTAACCCAGGGGGGTCAAGAGACCCAGTACTTC	CASSVTQGGQETQYF
TRBV27	NA	NA	14	TRBJ2-3	TGTGCCAGCAGTTTTGGCGGGGGCACAGATACGCAGTATTTT	CASSFGGGTDTQYF
TRBV6-1	few	TRBD1	14	TRBJ2-4	TGTGCCAGCAGGGCTGGACAGGGTGTCAACATTCAGTACTTC	CASRAGQGVNIQYF
TRBV5-1	NA	TRBD1	16	TRBJ1-1	TGCGCCAGCAGGGCCGGGACAGGGTTAACGAACACTGAAGCTTTCTTT	CASRAGTGLTNTEAFF